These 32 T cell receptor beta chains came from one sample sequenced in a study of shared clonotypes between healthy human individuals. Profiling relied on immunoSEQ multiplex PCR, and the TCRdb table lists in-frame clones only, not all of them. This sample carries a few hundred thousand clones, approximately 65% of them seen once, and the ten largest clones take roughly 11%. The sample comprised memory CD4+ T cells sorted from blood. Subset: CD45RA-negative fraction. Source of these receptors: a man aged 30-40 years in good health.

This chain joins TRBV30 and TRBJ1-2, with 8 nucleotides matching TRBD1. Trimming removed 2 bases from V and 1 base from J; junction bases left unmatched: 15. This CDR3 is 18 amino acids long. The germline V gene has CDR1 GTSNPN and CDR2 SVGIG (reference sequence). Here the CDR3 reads CAWSPKPHRTGLNYGYTF. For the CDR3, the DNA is TGTGCCTGGAGTCCCAAGCCGCACAGGACAGGGCTTAACTATGGCTACACCTTC.

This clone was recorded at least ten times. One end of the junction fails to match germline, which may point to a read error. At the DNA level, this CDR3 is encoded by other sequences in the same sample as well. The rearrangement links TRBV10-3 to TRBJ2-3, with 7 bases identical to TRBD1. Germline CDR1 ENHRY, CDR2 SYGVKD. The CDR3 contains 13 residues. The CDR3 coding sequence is TGTGCCATCGGTGAACAGGGGACAGATACGCAGTATTTT. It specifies CAIGEQGTDTQYF.

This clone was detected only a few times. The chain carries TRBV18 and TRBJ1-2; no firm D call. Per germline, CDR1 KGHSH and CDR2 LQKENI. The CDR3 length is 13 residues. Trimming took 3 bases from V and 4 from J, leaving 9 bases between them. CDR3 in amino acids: CASSPYEGYGYTF. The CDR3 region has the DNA TGTGCCAGCTCACCGTACGAAGGCTATGGCTACACCTTC.

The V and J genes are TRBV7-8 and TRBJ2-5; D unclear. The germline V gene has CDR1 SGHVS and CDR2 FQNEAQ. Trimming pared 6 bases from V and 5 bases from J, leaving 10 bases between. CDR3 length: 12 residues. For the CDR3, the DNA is TGTGCCAGCAGTCCGCAACATGAGACCCAGTACTTC. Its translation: CASSPQHETQYF.

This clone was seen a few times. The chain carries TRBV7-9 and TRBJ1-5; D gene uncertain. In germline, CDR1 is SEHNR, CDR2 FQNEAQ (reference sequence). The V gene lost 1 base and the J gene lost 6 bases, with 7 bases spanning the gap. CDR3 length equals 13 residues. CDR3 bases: TGTGCCAGCAGCTTAGTTGGCCGTCAGCCCCAGCATTTT. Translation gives CASSLVGRQPQHF.

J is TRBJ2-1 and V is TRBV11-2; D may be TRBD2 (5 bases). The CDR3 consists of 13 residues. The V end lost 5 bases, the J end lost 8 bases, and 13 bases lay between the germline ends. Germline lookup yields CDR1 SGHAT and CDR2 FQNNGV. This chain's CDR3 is CASSLPVDYEQFF. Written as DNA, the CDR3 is TGTGCCAGCAGCCTCCCAGTGGACTATGAGCAGTTCTTC.

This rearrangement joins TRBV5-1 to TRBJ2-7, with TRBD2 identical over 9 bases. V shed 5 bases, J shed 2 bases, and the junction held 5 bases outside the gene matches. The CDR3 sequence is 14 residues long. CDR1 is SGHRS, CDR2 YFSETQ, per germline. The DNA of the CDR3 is TGCGCCAGCAGGGAGACTAGCGGTGCCTACGAGCAGTACTTC. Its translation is CASRETSGAYEQYF.

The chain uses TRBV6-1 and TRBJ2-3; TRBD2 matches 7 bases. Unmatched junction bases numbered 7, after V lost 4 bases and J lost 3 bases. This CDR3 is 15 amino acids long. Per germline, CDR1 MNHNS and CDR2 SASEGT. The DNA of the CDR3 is TGTGCCAGCAGTGTTGGGCGGGGGATAACAGATACGCAGTATTTT. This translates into CASSVGRGITDTQYF.

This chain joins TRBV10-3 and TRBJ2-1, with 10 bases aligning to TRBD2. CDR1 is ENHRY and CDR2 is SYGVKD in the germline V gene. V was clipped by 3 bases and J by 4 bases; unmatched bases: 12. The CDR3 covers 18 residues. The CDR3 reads CAISDREGSGRRYNEQFF. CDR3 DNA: TGTGCCATCAGTGATCGGGAGGGTAGCGGGAGGAGATACAATGAGCAGTTCTTC.

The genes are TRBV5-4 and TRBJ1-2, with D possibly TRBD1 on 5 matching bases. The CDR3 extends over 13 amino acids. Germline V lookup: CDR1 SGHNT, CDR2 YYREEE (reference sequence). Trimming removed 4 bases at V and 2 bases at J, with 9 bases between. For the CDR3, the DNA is TGTGCCAGCAGCGAAGACAGAAACTATGGCTACACCTTC. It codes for CASSEDRNYGYTF. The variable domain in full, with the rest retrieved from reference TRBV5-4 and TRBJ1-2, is ETGVTQSPTHLIKTRGQQVTLRCSSQSGHNTVSWYQQALGQGPQFIFQYYREEENGRGNFPPRFSGLQFPNYSSELNVNALELDDSALYLCASSEDRNYGYTFGSGTRLTVV.

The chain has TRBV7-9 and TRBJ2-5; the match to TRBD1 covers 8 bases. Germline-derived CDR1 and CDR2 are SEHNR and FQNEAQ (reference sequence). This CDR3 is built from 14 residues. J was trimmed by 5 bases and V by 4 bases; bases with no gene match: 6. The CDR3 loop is CASSSEDRVETQYF. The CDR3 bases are TGTGCCAGCAGCTCCGAGGACAGGGTCGAGACCCAGTACTTC.

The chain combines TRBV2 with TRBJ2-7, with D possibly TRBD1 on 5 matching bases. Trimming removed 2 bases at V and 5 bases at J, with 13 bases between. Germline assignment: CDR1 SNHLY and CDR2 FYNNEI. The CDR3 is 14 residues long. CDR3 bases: TGTGCCAGCAGTGAACAGGGTCCCAGCCACGAGCAGTACTTC. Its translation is CASSEQGPSHEQYF.

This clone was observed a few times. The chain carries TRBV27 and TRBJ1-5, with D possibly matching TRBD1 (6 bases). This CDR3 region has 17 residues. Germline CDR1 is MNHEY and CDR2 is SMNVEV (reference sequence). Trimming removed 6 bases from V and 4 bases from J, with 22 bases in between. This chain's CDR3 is CASSFAGSQGNNQPQHF. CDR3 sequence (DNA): TGTGCCAGCAGCTTCGCCGGGTCGCAGGGGAATAATCAGCCCCAGCATTTT.

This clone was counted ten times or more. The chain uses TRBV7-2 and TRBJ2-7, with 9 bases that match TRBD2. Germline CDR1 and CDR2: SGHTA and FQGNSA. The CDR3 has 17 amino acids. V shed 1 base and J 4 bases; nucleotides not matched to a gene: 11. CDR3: CASSLVPSGTAGYEQYF. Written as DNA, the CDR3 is TGTGCCAGCAGCTTAGTGCCTAGCGGGACGGCGGGGTACGAGCAGTACTTC.

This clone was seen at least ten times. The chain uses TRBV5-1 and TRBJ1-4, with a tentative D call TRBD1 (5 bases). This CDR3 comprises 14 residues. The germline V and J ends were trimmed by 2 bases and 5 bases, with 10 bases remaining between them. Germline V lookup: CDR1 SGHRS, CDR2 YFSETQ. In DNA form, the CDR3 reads TGCGCCAGCAGCTTAATAGGGGTGAATGAAAAACTGTTTTTT. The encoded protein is CASSLIGVNEKLFF.

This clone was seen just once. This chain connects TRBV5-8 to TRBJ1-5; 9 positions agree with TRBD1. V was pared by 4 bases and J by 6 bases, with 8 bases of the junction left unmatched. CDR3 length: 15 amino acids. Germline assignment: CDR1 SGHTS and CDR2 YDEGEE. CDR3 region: CASSRGQGIPQPQHF. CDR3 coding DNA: TGTGCCAGCAGCCGCGGACAGGGGATTCCTCAGCCCCAGCATTTT.

Written as DNA, the CDR3 is TGCGCCAGCAGCTTGGGGGGGCAGGGGGGCGAGCAGTACTTC. Protein: CASSLGGQGGEQYF. The chain links TRBV5-1 to TRBJ2-7; TRBD1 is a possible D gene (7 bases). V was shortened by 0 bases and J by 6 bases, with 13 bases between the two germline ends. CDR3 length: 14 amino acids. Germline CDR1 reads SGHRS; CDR2 reads YFSETQ.

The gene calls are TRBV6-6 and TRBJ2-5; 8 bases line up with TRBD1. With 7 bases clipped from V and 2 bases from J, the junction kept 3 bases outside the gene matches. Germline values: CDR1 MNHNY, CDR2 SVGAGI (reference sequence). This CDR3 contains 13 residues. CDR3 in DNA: TGTGCCAGCACGGGACAGGCGCAAGAGACCCAGTACTTC. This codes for CASTGQAQETQYF.

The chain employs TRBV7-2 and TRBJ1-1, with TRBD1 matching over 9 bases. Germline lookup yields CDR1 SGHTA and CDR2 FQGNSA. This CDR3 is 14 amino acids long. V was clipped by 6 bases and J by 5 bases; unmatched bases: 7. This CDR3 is CASRPQGARTEAFF. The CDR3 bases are TGTGCCAGCAGGCCACAGGGGGCGCGAACTGAAGCTTTCTTT.

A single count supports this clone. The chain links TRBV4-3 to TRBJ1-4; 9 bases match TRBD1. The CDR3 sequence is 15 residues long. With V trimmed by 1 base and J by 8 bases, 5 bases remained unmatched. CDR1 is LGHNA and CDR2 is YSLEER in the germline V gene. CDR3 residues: CASSQGGQGGEKLFF. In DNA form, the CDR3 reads TGCGCCAGCAGCCAAGGGGGACAGGGAGGCGAAAAACTGTTTTTT.

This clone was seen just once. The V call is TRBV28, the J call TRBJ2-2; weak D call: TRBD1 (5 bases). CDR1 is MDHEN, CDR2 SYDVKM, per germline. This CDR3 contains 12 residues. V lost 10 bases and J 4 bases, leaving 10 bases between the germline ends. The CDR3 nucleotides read TGTGCCACCGAAAGGGGCACCGGGGAGCTGTTTTTT. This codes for CATERGTGELFF.

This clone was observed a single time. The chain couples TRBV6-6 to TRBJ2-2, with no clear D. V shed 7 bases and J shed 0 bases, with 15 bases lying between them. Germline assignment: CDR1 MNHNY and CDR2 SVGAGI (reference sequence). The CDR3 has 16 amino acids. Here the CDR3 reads CASKRVGSSNTGELFF. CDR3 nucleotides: TGTGCCAGCAAACGGGTGGGCAGCTCGAACACCGGGGAGCTGTTTTTT.

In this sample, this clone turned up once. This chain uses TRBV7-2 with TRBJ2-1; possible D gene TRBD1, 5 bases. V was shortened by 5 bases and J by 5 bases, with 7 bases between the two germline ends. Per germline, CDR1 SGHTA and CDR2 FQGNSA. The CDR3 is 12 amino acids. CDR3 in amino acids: CASSRQHNEQFF. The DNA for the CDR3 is TGTGCCAGCAGCCGACAGCACAATGAGCAGTTCTTC.

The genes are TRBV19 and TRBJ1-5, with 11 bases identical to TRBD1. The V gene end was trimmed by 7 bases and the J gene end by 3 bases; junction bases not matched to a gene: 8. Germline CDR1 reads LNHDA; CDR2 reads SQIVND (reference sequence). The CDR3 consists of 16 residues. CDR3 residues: CASNPGTGGPNQPQHF. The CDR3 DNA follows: TGTGCCAGTAATCCCGGGACAGGGGGACCCAATCAGCCCCAGCATTTT.

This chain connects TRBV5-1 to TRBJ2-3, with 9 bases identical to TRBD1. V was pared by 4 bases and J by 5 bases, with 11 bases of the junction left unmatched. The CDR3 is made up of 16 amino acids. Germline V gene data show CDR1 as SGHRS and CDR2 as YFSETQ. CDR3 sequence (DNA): TGCGCCAGCAGCAAAATTGGACAGGGGATGGGAGATACGCAGTATTTT. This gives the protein CASSKIGQGMGDTQYF.

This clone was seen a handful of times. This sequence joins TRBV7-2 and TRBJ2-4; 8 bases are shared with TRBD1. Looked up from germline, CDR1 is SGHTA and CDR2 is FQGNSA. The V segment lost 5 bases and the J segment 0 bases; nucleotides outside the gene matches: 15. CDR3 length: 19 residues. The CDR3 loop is CASSTIGQGSGIAKNIQYF. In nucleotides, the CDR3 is TGTGCCAGCAGCACCATAGGACAGGGTTCCGGTATAGCCAAAAACATTCAGTACTTC.

CDR3 DNA: TGTGCCAGCTCACCACCGTCACTAGGTGGCAATGAGCAGTTCTTC. Translation gives CASSPPSLGGNEQFF. The chain links TRBV18 to TRBJ2-1, with D possibly being TRBD2 (5 bases). This CDR3 comprises 15 residues. The germline V gene has CDR1 KGHSH and CDR2 LQKENI. V was trimmed by 0 bases and J by 6 bases, leaving 12 bases between them.

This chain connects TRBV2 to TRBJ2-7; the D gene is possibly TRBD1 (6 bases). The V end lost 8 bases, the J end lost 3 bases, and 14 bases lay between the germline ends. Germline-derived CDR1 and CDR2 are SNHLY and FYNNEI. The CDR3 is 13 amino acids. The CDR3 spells CASEGEFSYEQYF. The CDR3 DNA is TGTGCCAGCGAGGGGGAATTTAGCTACGAGCAGTACTTC.

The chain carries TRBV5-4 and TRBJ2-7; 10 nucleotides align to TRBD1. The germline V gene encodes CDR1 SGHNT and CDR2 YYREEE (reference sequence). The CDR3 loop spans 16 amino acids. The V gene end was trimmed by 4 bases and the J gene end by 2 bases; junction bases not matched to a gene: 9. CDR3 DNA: TGTGCCAGCAGCGCGCCGCCGGGACAGGGGACCTACGAGCAGTACTTC. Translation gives CASSAPPGQGTYEQYF.

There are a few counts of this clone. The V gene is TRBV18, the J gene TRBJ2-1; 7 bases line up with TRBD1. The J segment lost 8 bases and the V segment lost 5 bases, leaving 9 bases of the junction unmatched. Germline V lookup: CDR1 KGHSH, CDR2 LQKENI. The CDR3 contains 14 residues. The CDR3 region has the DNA TGTGCCAGCTCAATAACCACAGGGGACGATGAGCAGTTCTTC. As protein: CASSITTGDDEQFF.

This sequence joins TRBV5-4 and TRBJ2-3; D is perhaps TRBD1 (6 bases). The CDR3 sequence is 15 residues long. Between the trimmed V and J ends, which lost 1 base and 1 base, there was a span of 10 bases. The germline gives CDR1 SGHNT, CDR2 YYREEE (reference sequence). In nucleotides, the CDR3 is TGTGCCAGCAGCTTGTCGAAGGGGGGCACAGATACGCAGTATTTT. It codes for CASSLSKGGTDTQYF. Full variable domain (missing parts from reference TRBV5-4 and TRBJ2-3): ETGVTQSPTHLIKTRGQQVTLRCSSQSGHNTVSWYQQALGQGPQFIFQYYREEENGRGNFPPRFSGLQFPNYSSELNVNALELDDSALYLCASSLSKGGTDTQYFGPGTRLTVL.

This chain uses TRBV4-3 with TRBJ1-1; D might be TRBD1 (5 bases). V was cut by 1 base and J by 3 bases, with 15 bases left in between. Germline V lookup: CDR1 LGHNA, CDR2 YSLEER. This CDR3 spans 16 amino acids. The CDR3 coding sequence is TGCGCCAGCAGCCAAGGACCGGGAACGGGGGACACTGAAGCTTTCTTT. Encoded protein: CASSQGPGTGDTEAFF.